This section outlines one TCR beta chain sequence together with its context. Its specificity is not known. The PCR made use of 60 Vbeta and 13 Jbeta primers. The protocol was immunoSEQ multiplex PCR, while the TCRdb copy is restricted to in-frame clones and leaves out a portion. This table holds around 140,000 clones, roughly four fifths found once. The record originates from a study of cytomegalovirus exposure and HLA in healthy donors. The study, taken as a whole, reports: An analysis was carried out at a later point. It showed that HLA-associated TCR beta chains were more clonally expanded than equally common non-associated chains. CMV serostatus stood as the only immune exposure information on hand. When presence/absence was analysed, sequencing depth was taken to be roughly uniform across donors. When analyzed later, a missense DCLRE1C variant was found to be linked to TCR beta V- and J-gene trimming.

There are 13 residues in the CDR3. V lost 0 bases to trimming and J lost 6 bases, with 10 bases between them. The germline CDR1 and CDR2 sequences are SGHRS and YFSETQ. The chain uses TRBV5-1 and TRBJ2-7; TRBD2 might be the D (5 bases). This clonotype was sampled from a woman in her forties or fifties in good health and CMV-seropositive. The material sequenced was PBMCs. CDR3 residues: CASSLAGGLEQYF. In nucleotides, the CDR3 is TGCGCCAGCAGCTTGGCCGGCGGGCTCGAGCAGTACTTC.